The next 19 T cell receptor beta chains were all read from a single sample in a study of regulatory T cells in long-lasting Graves disease. Indicated time point: persistent/refractory GD, antithyroid drugs over 5 years with positive TRAb. With RNA extracted from PBMCs as input, the TCR library was made. The TCR beta library used iRepertoire HTBI primers with Arm-PCR amplification of CDR3. In TCRdb, the multiplex PCR reads were re-called with MiXCR into one record per CDR3 protein. The repertoire holds a few hundred thousand distinct CDR3 sequences, with 20% to 25% as singletons. The input for sequencing was peripheral blood mononuclear cells (PBMCs), taken when the disease was refractory, from a patient treated with antithyroid drugs. These receptors all stem from a woman in her forties with Graves disease.

The genes are TRBV5-5 and TRBJ2-7; TRBD2 agrees at 8 bases. J gave up 5 bases and V 0 bases, and 4 bases lay outside the gene matches. The CDR3 has 14 amino acids. The germline V gene encodes CDR1 SGHKS and CDR2 YYEKEE (reference sequence). As DNA, the CDR3 is TGTGCCAGCAGCTTGGCCGGGGGGGCCAACGAGCAGTACTTC. It codes for CASSLAGGANEQYF. Based on the CDR3 plus reference TRBV5-5 and TRBJ2-7, the full variable domain is DAGVTQSPTHLIKTRGQQVTLRCSPISGHKSVSWYQQVLGQGPQFIFQYYEKEERGRGNFPDRFSARQFPNYSSELNVNALLLGDSALYLCASSLAGGANEQYFGPGTRLTVT.

The CDR3, as DNA: TGCAGTGCTAGTCGTCCTAGCGACCAAGAGACCCAGTACTTC. Its protein product is CSASRPSDQETQYF. The rearrangement links TRBV20-1 to TRBJ2-5; weak D call: TRBD2 (6 bases). V gave up 3 bases and J gave up 0 bases, with 11 bases separating them. Germline V gene data show CDR1 as DFQATT and CDR2 as SNEGSKA (reference sequence). The CDR3 is made up of 14 amino acids.

This rearrangement joins TRBV7-9 to TRBJ1-2, with D hard to call. The CDR3 loop spans 13 amino acids. Germline-derived CDR1 and CDR2 are SEHNR and FQNEAQ (reference sequence). Trimming took 5 bases from V and 3 from J, leaving 10 bases between them. The CDR3 bases are TGTGCCAGCAGCCATACAGAGTACTATGGCTACACCTTC. Its protein is CASSHTEYYGYTF.

This clonotype was found many times. The chain joins TRBV6-5 to TRBJ1-6; perhaps TRBD1 as D (6 bases). In germline, CDR1 is MNHEY, CDR2 SVGAGI. This CDR3 comprises 17 residues. Between the trimmed V and J ends, which lost 1 base and 2 bases, there was a span of 12 bases. CDR3 loop: CASSYWSGVTYNSPLHF. CDR3 in DNA: TGTGCCAGCAGTTACTGGTCAGGGGTGACCTATAATTCACCCCTCCACTTT.

This chain connects TRBV7-9 to TRBJ1-1; D remains unclear. Trimming removed 1 base from V and 1 base from J, with 16 bases in between. This CDR3 has 17 residues. From germline, CDR1 is SEHNR and CDR2 FQNEAQ (reference sequence). The CDR3 region is CASSLGPKVAQNTEAFF. The DNA of the CDR3 is TGTGCCAGCAGCTTAGGCCCCAAAGTAGCACAGAACACTGAAGCTTTCTTT.

This clonotype was counted many times. The chain recombines TRBV12-3 or TRBV12-4 with TRBJ1-2; D possibly corresponds to TRBD1 (6 bases). The CDR3 totals 13 residues. V was pared by 3 bases and J by 8 bases, with 13 bases between. CDR3: CASSFRGARGYTF. The CDR3 DNA reads TGTGCCAGCAGTTTCAGGGGCGCAAGGGGCTACACCTTC.

This clonotype was detected only a few times. The V and J genes are TRBV2 and TRBJ2-3, with a possible D match to TRBD2 (6 bases). In germline, CDR1 is SNHLY, CDR2 FYNNEI. The CDR3 is 14 amino acids. V dropped 7 bases and J dropped 1 base, with 12 bases sitting between them. CDR3 coding DNA: TGTGCCAGCAATCTAGCGAAGGGCACAGATACGCAGTATTTT. Its translation is CASNLAKGTDTQYF. The full variable domain, completed using reference TRBV2 and TRBJ2-3, is EPEVTQTPSHQVTQMGQEVILRCVPISNHLYFYWYRQILGQKVEFLVSFYNNEISEKSEIFDDQFSVERPDGSNFTLKIRSTKLEDSAMYFCASNLAKGTDTQYFGPGTRLTVL.

V is TRBV18 and J is TRBJ2-7; D is undetermined. V was clipped by 4 bases and J by 1 base, with 8 bases between them. The CDR3 contains 13 residues. Germline V gene lookup returns CDR1 KGHSH and CDR2 LQKENI. The CDR3 protein is CASSRDESYEQYF. In nucleotides, the CDR3 is TGTGCCAGCTCACGTGACGAATCCTACGAGCAGTACTTC.

This clonotype was counted at least ten times. Germline is not matched at one junction end, which may reflect a read error. The chain has TRBV10-2 and TRBJ2-4; TRBD2 agrees at 10 bases. The CDR3 length is 18 residues. Germline V gene data show CDR1 as WSHSY and CDR2 as SAAADI. The CDR3 DNA sequence: TGCGCCAGCAGTGAGTCTCAGGGTAGCGGGAGGTCCTTATTCGAAAGGAACTTC. It is translated as CASSESQGSGRSLFERNF.

This clonotype was found many times. The chain recombines TRBV6-1 with TRBJ1-1, with 8 bases lining up with TRBD1. The CDR3 runs to 13 residues. Germline V gene data show CDR1 as MNHNS and CDR2 as SASEGT. V dropped 8 bases and J dropped 6; count of bases not matched to a gene: 8. CDR3 sequence (DNA): TGTGCCAGCTCTCACGGACAGGGCTCTGAAGCTTTCTTT. Encoded protein: CASSHGQGSEAFF.

This clonotype showed up just a few times. The chain couples TRBV19 to TRBJ1-1; TRBD1 might be the D (5 bases). Germline V gives CDR1 LNHDA, CDR2 SQIVND (reference sequence). Deletions cut 6 bases from V and 5 bases from J, with 16 bases between. The CDR3 sequence is 14 residues long. DNA of the CDR3: TGTGCCAGTAGGGACACTTCTAAAGGGACTGAAGCTTTCTTT. This codes for CASRDTSKGTEAFF.

This clonotype was seen more than once but under ten times. The V call is TRBV20-1, the J call TRBJ2-7, with 12 bases matching TRBD2. The CDR3 has 14 amino acids. Germline loops: CDR1 DFQATT, CDR2 SNEGSKA (reference sequence). Germline trimming cut 4 bases from V and 6 bases from J; bases unmatched to any gene: 7. The CDR3 nucleotides are TGCAGTGCTATCCCTAGCGGGGGGGGTTCCGAGCAGTACTTC. Translation gives CSAIPSGGGSEQYF.

This clonotype was observed a handful of times. This CDR3 is missing its conserved last phenylalanine or tryptophan, likely due to a read error. V usage is TRBV11-2 and J usage is TRBJ1-1; a possible D gene is TRBD1 (6 bases). The germline V and J ends were trimmed by 6 bases and 4 bases, with 15 bases remaining between them. The CDR3 extends over 14 amino acids. The germline V gene encodes CDR1 SGHAT and CDR2 FQNNGV. The CDR3 protein is CASRLSGAGTEAFL. For the CDR3, the DNA is TGTGCCAGCAGATTATCGGGGGCTGGCACTGAAGCTTTCCTT.

This clonotype was detected only once. CDR3: CASSQEGQGRGAFF. As DNA, the CDR3 is TGCGCCAGCAGCCAAGAGGGACAGGGAAGGGGAGCTTTCTTT. The chain links TRBV4-1 to TRBJ1-1; 9 nucleotides line up with TRBD1. The germline gives CDR1 MGHRA, CDR2 YSYEKL. CDR3 length: 14 residues. V dropped 0 bases and J dropped 10; count of bases not matched to a gene: 6.

In its sample, this clonotype was seen many times. This chain joins TRBV11-2 and TRBJ2-2; D gene uncertain. Between the trimmed V and J ends, which lost 7 bases and 0 bases, there was a span of 6 bases. Germline V lookup: CDR1 SGHAT, CDR2 FQNNGV. The CDR3 sequence is 13 residues long. CDR3 DNA: TGTGCCAGCACTTTACCGAACACCGGGGAGCTGTTTTTT. Translation gives CASTLPNTGELFF.

This clonotype was seen a single time. V gene TRBV11-2 combines with J gene TRBJ2-1, with D perhaps TRBD2 (7 bases). The CDR3 sequence is 16 residues long. Deletions cut 4 bases from V and 10 bases from J, with 23 bases between. Germline CDR1 and CDR2: SGHAT and FQNNGV. The CDR3 bases are TGTGCCAGCAGCTCTCGCCGAACGGGGGGCGTGAGAGAGCAGTTCTTC. As protein: CASSSRRTGGVREQFF.

With respect to this clonotype: A read error may be the cause here, since a much bigger clone is one base away. The genes are TRBV3-1 and TRBJ2-2, with 11 bases lining up with TRBD2. Germline V gives CDR1 LGHDT, CDR2 YNNKEL (reference sequence). Losses at the gene ends were 3 bases for V and 4 bases for J; bases not matched to a gene: 1. This CDR3 is 15 amino acids long. The CDR3: CASSHLAGGTGELFF. CDR3 bases: TGTGCCAGCAGCCATCTAGCGGGAGGCACCGGGGAGCTGTTTTTT.

CDR3 nucleotide sequence: TGTGCCAGCAGTTTATACCCGACAGCGCCAAATCAGCCCCAGCATTTT. Its protein is CASSLYPTAPNQPQHF. The chain links TRBV28 to TRBJ1-5; perhaps TRBD1 as D (5 bases). CDR3 length: 16 amino acids. The germline CDR1 and CDR2 sequences are MDHEN and SYDVKM. V shed 1 base and J shed 4 bases, with 14 bases lying between them.

J is TRBJ2-7 and V is TRBV28; D remains ambiguous. Germline V gives CDR1 MDHEN, CDR2 SYDVKM. V lost 5 bases, J lost 12 bases, and 11 bases lay in between. CDR3 length: 10 residues. The CDR3 DNA reads TGTGCCAGCAGTCCTCACCCAGGGTACTTC. It specifies CASSPHPGYF.